Included here is one TCR beta chain sequence, with context. TCRdb re-analysed the RT-PCR reads in MiXCR, keeping a single row per CDR3 protein. In the table there are more than 550,000 distinct CDR3 sequences, approximately 15% of which are singletons. This receptor was identified in a female donor in good health, serving as a healthy control. The sequenced sample consisted of memory CD4+ T cells from blood.

The CDR3: CSARSRGPGEQFF. Written as DNA, the CDR3 is TGCAGTGCTAGGAGCAGGGGCCCCGGCGAGCAGTTCTTC. The chain employs TRBV20-1 and TRBJ2-1; a weak D match, TRBD1 (6 bases). V lost 3 bases, J lost 10 bases, and 16 bases lay in between. The CDR3 spans 13 residues. Looked up from germline, CDR1 is DFQATT and CDR2 is SNEGSKA (reference sequence).